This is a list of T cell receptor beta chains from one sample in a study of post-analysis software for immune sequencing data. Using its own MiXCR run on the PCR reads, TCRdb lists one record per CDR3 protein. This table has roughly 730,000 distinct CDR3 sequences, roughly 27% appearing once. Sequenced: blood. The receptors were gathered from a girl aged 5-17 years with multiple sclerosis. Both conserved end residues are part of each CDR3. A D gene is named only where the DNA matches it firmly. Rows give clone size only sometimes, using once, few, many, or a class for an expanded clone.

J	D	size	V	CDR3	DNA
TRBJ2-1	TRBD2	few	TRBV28	CASSEAGVVNEQFF	TGTGCCAGCAGTGAAGCGGGAGTAGTCAATGAGCAGTTCTTC
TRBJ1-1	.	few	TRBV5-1	CASTRTDYNTEAFF	TGCGCCAGCACCCGGACAGACTACAACACTGAAGCTTTCTTT
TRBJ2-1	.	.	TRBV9	CASSVDLRNSNEQFF	TGTGCCAGCAGCGTAGATTTGAGGAATAGCAATGAGCAGTTCTTC
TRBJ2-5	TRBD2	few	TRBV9	CASSVAGLAGGLETQYF	TGTGCCAGCAGCGTAGCCGGGCTAGCGGGAGGGCTTGAGACCCAGTACTTC
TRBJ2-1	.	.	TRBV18	CASSPGNLGGNEQFF	TGTGCCAGCTCACCGGGGAACCTGGGGGGCAATGAGCAGTTCTTC
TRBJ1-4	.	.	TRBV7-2	CASSFSGGTNEKLFF	TGTGCCAGCAGCTTCAGCGGGGGGACTAATGAAAAACTGTTTTTT
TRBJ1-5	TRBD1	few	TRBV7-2	CASSFIGTGASEYQPQHF	TGTGCCAGCAGCTTTATCGGGACAGGGGCCTCAGAGTACCAGCCCCAGCATTTT
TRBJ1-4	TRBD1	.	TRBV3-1	CASSQEQGKAEKLFF	TGTGCCAGCAGCCAAGAACAGGGGAAGGCGGAAAAACTGTTTTTT
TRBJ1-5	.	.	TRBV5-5	CASSPHPGWGDQPQHF	TGTGCCAGCAGCCCCCACCCAGGGTGGGGGGATCAGCCCCAGCATTTT
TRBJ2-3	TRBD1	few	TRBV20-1	CSAPSNYRGGTDTQYF	TGCAGTGCTCCATCTAACTACAGGGGAGGCACAGATACGCAGTATTTT
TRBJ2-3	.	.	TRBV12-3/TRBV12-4	CASTGRRGGTDTQYF	TGTGCCAGCACTGGGCGACGCGGTGGGACAGATACGCAGTATTTT
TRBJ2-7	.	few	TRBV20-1	CSAQGRDYEQYF	TGCAGTGCTCAGGGACGGGACTACGAGCAGTACTTC
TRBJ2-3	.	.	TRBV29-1	CSGTSPSTDTQYF	TGCAGCGGGACTTCCCCAAGCACAGATACGCAGTATTTT
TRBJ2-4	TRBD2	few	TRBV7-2	CASSLEVNGRAGKNIQYF	TGTGCCAGCAGCTTAGAGGTTAACGGGAGGGCCGGCAAAAACATTCAGTACTTC
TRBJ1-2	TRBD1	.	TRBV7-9	CASSSFRDSPRRNYGYTF	TGTGCCAGCAGCTCATTCCGGGACAGCCCTCGACGTAACTATGGCTACACCTTC
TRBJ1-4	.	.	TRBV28	CASRHNSGGREKLFF	TGTGCCAGCAGACATAACAGCGGAGGGCGAGAAAAACTGTTTTTT
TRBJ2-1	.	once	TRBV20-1	CSAIQPRSAINEQFF	TGCAGTGCAATTCAACCCCGGAGCGCCATCAATGAGCAGTTCTTC
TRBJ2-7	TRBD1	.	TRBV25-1	CTSSEFKGANYEQYF	TGTACCAGCAGTGAATTTAAGGGGGCGAACTACGAGCAGTACTTC
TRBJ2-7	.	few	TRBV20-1	CSARDWGSSYEQYF	TGCAGTGCTAGAGACTGGGGGTCCTCCTACGAGCAGTACTTC
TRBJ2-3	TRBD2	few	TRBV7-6	CASSLLASGATDTQYF	TGTGCCAGCAGCTTACTTGCTAGCGGCGCCACAGATACGCAGTATTTT
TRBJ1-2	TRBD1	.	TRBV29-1	CSAGDSKFHGYTF	TGCAGCGCGGGGGACAGTAAGTTCCATGGCTACACCTTC
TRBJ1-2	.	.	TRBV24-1	CATSDHPIYGYTF	TGTGCCACCAGTGACCACCCGATCTATGGCTACACCTTC
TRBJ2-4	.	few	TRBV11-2	CASTSGPHDGEQYF	TGTGCCAGCACCTCGGGTCCTCACGATGGAGAGCAGTACTTC
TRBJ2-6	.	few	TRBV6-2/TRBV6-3	CASNSGYSGANVLTF	TGTGCCAGCAACAGCGGCTACTCTGGGGCCAACGTCCTGACTTTC
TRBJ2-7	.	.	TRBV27	CASSSSTSGKYEQYF	.
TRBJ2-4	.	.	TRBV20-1	CSARRMLAKNIQYF	TGCAGTGCTAGGAGAATGTTAGCCAAAAACATTCAGTACTTC
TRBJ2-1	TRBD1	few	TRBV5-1	CASSRTGTGVYNEQFF	TGCGCCAGCAGCCGCACCGGGACAGGGGTCTACAATGAGCAGTTCTTC
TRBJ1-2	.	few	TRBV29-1	CSVYYPGRVDGYTF	TGCAGCGTTTATTATCCGGGTAGGGTGGATGGCTACACCTTC
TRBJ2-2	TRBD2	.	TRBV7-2	CASSLVAGGPIGELFF	TGTGCCAGCAGCTTAGTAGCGGGAGGGCCAATCGGGGAGCTGTTTTTT
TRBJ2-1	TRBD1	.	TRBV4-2	CASSLGGQASYNEQFF	TGTGCCAGCAGCCTCGGGGGACAGGCCTCCTACAATGAGCAGTTCTTC
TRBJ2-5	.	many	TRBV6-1	CASSEVQQETQYF	TGTGCCAGCAGTGAGGTGCAGCAAGAGACCCAGTACTTC
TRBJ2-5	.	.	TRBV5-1	CASSGPEGSGETQYF	TGCGCCAGCAGCGGACCGGAGGGGTCCGGTGAGACCCAGTACTTC
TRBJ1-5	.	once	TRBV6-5	CASRSISGVHQPQHF	TGTGCCAGCAGGTCGATATCAGGGGTTCATCAGCCCCAGCATTTT
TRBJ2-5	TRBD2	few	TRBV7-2	CASKLGRASETQYF	TGTGCCAGCAAACTCGGGAGGGCCTCAGAGACCCAGTACTTC
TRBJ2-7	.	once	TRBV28	CASTTAVRGESYEQYF	TGTGCCAGCACCACTGCGGTTAGGGGAGAGTCCTACGAGCAGTACTTC
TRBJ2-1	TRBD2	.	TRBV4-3	CASSQDTSGGDEQFF	TGCGCCAGCAGCCAAGATACTAGCGGGGGGGATGAGCAGTTCTTC
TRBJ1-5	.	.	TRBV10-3	CATKPDPGGGYQPQHF	TGTGCCACAAAACCGGACCCAGGTGGCGGGTATCAGCCCCAGCATTTT
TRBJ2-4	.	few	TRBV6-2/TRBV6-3	CASSRPEGLNIQYF	TGTGCCAGCAGCCGCCCGGAGGGTCTTAACATTCAGTACTTC
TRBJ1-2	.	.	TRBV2	CASQISTGWGLYGYTF	TGTGCCAGCCAAATCTCGACGGGCTGGGGCCTCTATGGCTACACCTTC
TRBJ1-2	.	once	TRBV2	CASREDSYGYTF	TGTGCCAGCAGGGAAGACAGCTATGGCTACACCTTC
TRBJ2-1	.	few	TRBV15	CATSRDHLDRGNEQFF	TGTGCCACCAGCAGAGATCATTTGGACAGAGGGAATGAGCAGTTCTTC
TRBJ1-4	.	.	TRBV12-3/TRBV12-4	CASSLGRGVAEKLFF	TGTGCCAGCAGCTTGGGCAGGGGTGTTGCGGAAAAACTGTTTTTT
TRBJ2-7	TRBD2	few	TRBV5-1	CASGQRTSGYEQYF	TGCGCCAGCGGTCAACGGACTAGCGGCTACGAGCAGTACTTC
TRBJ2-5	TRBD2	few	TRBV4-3	CASSDTGGETQYF	TGCGCCAGCAGTGATACGGGGGGAGAGACCCAGTACTTC
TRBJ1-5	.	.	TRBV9	CASSGPLGQPQHF	TGTGCCAGCAGCGGACCCCTCGGTCAGCCCCAGCATTTT